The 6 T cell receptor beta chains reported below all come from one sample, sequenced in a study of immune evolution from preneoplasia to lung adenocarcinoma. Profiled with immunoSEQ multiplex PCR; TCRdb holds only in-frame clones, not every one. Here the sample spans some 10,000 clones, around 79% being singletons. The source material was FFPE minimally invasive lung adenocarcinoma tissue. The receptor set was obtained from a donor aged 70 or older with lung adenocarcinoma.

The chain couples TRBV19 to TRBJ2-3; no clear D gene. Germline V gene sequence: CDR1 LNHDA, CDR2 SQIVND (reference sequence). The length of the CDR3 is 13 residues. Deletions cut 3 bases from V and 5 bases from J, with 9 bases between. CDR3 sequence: CASSISLGDTQYF. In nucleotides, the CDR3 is TGTGCCAGTAGTATTAGTTTGGGAGATACGCAGTATTTT. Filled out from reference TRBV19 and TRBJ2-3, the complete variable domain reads DGGITQSPKYLFRKEGQNVTLSCEQNLNHDAMYWYRQDPGQGLRLIYYSQIVNDFQKGDIAEGYSVSREKKESFPLTVTSAQKNPTAFYLCASSISLGDTQYFGPGTRLTVL.

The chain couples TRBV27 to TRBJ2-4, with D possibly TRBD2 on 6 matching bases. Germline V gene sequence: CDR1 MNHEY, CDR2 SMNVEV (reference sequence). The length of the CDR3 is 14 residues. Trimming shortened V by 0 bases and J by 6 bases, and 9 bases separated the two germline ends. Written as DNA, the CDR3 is TGTGCCAGCAGTTTATCGCTAGCGAGAAACATTCAGTACTTC. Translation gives CASSLSLARNIQYF.

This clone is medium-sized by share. The DNA for the CDR3 is TGTGCCAGCAGTTTCGAGCCCACACTGAACACTGAAGCTTTCTTT. It encodes CASSFEPTLNTEAFF. The chain recombines TRBV28 with TRBJ1-1; D gene ambiguous. Germline CDR1 is MDHEN and CDR2 is SYDVKM. The CDR3 length is 15 residues. The V end was cut by 3 bases, the J end by 0 bases, with 11 bases between.

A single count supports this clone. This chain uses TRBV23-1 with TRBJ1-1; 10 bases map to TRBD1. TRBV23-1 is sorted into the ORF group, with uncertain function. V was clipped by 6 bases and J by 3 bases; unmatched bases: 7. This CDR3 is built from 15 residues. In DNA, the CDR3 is TGCGCCAGCAGAAAAGGGACAGGGGAGGACACTGAAGCTTTCTTT. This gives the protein CASRKGTGEDTEAFF.

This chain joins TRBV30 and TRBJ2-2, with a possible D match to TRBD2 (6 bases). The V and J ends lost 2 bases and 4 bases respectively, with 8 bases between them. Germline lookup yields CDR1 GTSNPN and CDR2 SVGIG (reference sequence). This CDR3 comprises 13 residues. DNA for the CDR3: TGTGCCTGGAGTAACGGGGGCACCGGGGAGCTGTTTTTT. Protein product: CAWSNGGTGELFF.

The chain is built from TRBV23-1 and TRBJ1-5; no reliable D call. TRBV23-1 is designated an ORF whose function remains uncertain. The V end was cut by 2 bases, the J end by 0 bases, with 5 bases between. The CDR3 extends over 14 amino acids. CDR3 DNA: TGCGCCAGCAGTCAAGGTACTAGCAATCAGCCCCAGCATTTT. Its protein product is CASSQGTSNQPQHF.